This entry concerns a single TCR beta chain. Its antigen remains unidentified. At the time of active disease, bone marrow was collected from every patient. The CDR3 has 13 residues. Trimming pared 3 bases from V and 7 bases from J, leaving 12 bases between. The germline V gene has CDR1 MDHEN and CDR2 SYDVKM. The record originates from a study of read filtering for tumor transcriptome and immune sequencing. Study in general: Transcriptome libraries were built from DNase-treated RNA.

From roughly 400 ng of RNA, a library with molecular barcoded alpha/delta and beta/gamma adaptors was made. TCRdb redid the calling of the reads with MiXCR, one entry per CDR3 protein. The data hold 43,000 or so distinct CDR3 sequences, with approximately 19% observed a single time. Study outcomes and limitations: RNA-seq captured clonotypes less deeply and reliably than IR-seq.

The chain employs TRBV28 and TRBJ2-5; D is unresolved. The sequence was collected from a donor at least 40 years old with multiple myeloma. Specimen: a population of CD138-negative cells sorted from bone marrow. The CDR3 nucleotides read TGTGCCAGCAGTTTCCTCCGGTTGGGGACCCAGTACTTC. Translated, it gives CASSFLRLGTQYF.